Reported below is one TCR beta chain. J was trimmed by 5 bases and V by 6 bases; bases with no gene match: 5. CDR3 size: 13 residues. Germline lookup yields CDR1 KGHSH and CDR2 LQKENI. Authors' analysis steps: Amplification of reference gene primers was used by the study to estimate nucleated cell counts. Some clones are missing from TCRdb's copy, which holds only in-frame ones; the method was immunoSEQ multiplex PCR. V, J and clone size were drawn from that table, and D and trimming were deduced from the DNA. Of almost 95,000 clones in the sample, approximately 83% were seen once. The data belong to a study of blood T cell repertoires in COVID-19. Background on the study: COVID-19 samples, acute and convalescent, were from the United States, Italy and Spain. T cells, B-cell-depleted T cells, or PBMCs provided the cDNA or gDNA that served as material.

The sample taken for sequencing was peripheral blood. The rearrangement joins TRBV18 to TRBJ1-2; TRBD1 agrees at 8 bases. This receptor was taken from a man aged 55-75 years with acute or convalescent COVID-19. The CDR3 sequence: CASSDGQGYGYTF. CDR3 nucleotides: TGTGCCAGCTCGGACGGACAGGGATATGGCTACACCTTC.